The clone carrying this T cell receptor (beta chain) was counted between two and nine times. Antigen: not known. Unique molecular identifiers were used in preparing the TCRbeta library. TCRdb ran MiXCR on the PCR reads and lists one entry per CDR3 protein. The sample carries approximately 630,000 distinct CDR3 sequences, less than 15% recorded once. The data were obtained in a study of T-cell reconstitution after alpha-beta-depleted transplantation in children. Study outcomes and limitations: Hyperexpanded clones declined; after one year, newly produced T cells mostly supplied diversity. The origin of alpha-beta T cells about two months after transplant was reportedly several hundred expanded graft clones. There were some patients whose high TCRbeta diversity at day 60 came from surviving recipient T cells and thymic progenitors.

The CDR3 loop spans 18 amino acids. The V gene's germline CDR1 is SQVTM and CDR2 ANQGSEA. Trimming removed 7 bases from V and 7 bases from J; junction bases left unmatched: 23. The chain carries TRBV29-1 and TRBJ2-1, with TRBD2 matching 9 bases. This receptor was obtained from a girl aged 2-15 years with congenital amegakaryocytic thrombocytopenia, due to receive a stem cell transplant. This material consisted of PBMCs, taken before TCRalphabeta/CD19-depleted stem cell transplant. CDR3 sequence (DNA): TGCAGCGCCAGTCGGCGGGAGGGCCTTTTATGGAGGAAGAATGAGCAGTTCTTC. Its translation is CSASRREGLLWRKNEQFF.